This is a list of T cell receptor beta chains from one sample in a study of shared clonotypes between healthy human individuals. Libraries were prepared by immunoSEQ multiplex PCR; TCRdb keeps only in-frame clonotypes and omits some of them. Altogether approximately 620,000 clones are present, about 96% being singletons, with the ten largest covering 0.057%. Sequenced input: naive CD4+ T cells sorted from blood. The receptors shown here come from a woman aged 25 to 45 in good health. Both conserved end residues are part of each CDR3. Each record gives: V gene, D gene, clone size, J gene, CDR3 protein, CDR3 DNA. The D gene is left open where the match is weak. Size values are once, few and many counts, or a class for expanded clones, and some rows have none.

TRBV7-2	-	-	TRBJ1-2	CASSSYDWGDGYTF	TGTGCCAGCAGCTCCTACGACTGGGGGGATGGCTACACCTTC
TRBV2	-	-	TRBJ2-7	CASSDSGRGYEQYF	TGTGCCAGCAGTGATTCCGGAAGGGGCTACGAGCAGTACTTC
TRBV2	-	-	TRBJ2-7	CASSPGPLLRSYEQYF	TGTGCCAGCAGTCCAGGACCGCTTTTGCGATCCTACGAGCAGTACTTC
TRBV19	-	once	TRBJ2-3	CASSPGDTQYF	TGTGCCAGTAGTCCTGGCGATACGCAGTATTTT
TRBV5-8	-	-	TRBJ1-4	CASSAGDSATNEKLFF	TGTGCCAGCAGCGCCGGGGACTCTGCAACTAATGAAAAACTGTTTTTT
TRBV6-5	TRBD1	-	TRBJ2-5	CASSFGTVKETQYF	TGTGCCAGCAGTTTTGGGACAGTAAAAGAGACCCAGTACTTC
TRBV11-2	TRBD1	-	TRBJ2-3	CASSRGDRTDTQYF	TGTGCCAGCAGTCGAGGGGACAGGACAGATACGCAGTATTTT
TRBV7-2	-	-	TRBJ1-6	CASRSRRSPLHF	TGTGCCAGCAGATCCCGAAGGTCACCCCTCCACTTT
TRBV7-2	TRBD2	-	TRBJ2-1	CASSLVFSYGRDNEQFF	TGTGCCAGCAGCTTAGTTTTCAGTTACGGGAGGGACAATGAGCAGTTCTTC
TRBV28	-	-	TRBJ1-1	CASSLRTVNTEAFF	TGTGCCAGCAGTTTACGGACAGTGAACACTGAAGCTTTCTTT
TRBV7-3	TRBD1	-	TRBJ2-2	CASSYSDRGRAGELFF	TGTGCCAGCAGCTATTCCGACAGGGGGCGAGCCGGGGAGCTGTTTTTT
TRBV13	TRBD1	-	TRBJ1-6	CASTSDRANSPLHF	TGTGCCAGCACCTCGGACAGGGCTAATTCACCCCTCCACTTT
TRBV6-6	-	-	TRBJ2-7	CASSYPGSNTYEQYF	TGTGCCAGCAGCTATCCGGGCAGCAACACCTACGAGCAGTACTTC
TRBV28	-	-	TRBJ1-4	CASSYQGDEKLFF	TGTGCCAGCAGTTATCAGGGAGATGAAAAACTGTTTTTT
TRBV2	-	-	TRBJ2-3	CASSSTDTQYF	TGTGCCAGCAGCAGCACAGATACGCAGTATTTT
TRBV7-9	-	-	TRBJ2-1	CASSLGSEGQYEQFF	TGTGCCAGCAGCTTAGGGTCCGAGGGGCAGTATGAGCAGTTCTTC
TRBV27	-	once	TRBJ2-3	CASRATGSDTQYF	TGTGCCAGCAGAGCTACAGGGTCAGATACGCAGTATTTT
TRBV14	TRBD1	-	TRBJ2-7	CASSWGQGTEQYF	TGTGCCAGCAGCTGGGGACAGGGAACCGAGCAGTACTTC
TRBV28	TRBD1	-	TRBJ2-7	CASSVISVGTGYDEQYF	TGTGCCAGCTCGGTTATATCTGTAGGGACAGGGTACGACGAGCAGTACTTC
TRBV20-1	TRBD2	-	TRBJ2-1	CSAQREIEQFF	TGCAGTGCTCAGCGGGAGATTGAGCAGTTCTTC
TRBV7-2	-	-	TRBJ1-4	CASSPGTENEKLFF	TGTGCCAGCAGCCCCGGGACGGAGAATGAAAAACTGTTTTTT
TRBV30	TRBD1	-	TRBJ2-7	CAWNPRGNEQYF	TGTGCCTGGAATCCCAGGGGGAACGAGCAGTACTTC
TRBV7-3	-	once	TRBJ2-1	CASSLSIDPALQVYNEQFF	TGTGCCAGCAGCTTATCCATAGACCCGGCCCTCCAGGTCTACAATGAGCAGTTCTTC
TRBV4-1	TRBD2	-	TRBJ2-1	CASSQGLAFGYNEQFF	TGCGCCAGCAGCCAAGGACTAGCGTTTGGCTACAATGAGCAGTTCTTC
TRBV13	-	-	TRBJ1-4	CASSLGGGVGKLFF	TGTGCCAGCAGCTTAGGAGGTGGTGTAGGAAAACTGTTTTTT
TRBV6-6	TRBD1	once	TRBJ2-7	CASSYTGTGGPLEQYF	TGTGCCAGCAGTTATACCGGGACAGGGGGGCCCCTTGAGCAGTACTTC
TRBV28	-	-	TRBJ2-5	CASSLGSGREQYF	TGTGCCAGCAGTTTGGGTAGCGGTAGGGAGCAGTACTTC
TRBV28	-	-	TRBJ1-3	CASTAGSSGNTIYF	TGTGCCAGCACTGCAGGGTCCTCTGGAAACACCATATATTTT
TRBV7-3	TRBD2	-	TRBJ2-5	CASSLGSAGAGTQYF	TGTGCCAGCAGCTTGGGTTCGGCGGGAGCCGGGACCCAGTACTTC
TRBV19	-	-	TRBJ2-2	CATPGKPTNTGELFF	TGTGCCACCCCAGGGAAACCCACGAACACCGGGGAGCTGTTTTTT
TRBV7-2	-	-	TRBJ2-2	CASSLGPSGELFF	TGTGCCAGCAGCTTAGGGCCGTCCGGGGAGCTGTTTTTT
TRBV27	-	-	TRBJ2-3	CASSWGPRVPTQYF	TGTGCCAGCAGTTGGGGCCCTCGGGTGCCTACGCAGTATTTT
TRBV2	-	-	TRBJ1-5	CASSEAGYSNQPQHF	TGTGCCAGCAGTGAAGCAGGGTATAGCAATCAGCCCCAGCATTTT
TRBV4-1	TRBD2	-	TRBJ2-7	CASSQVSRGTRGEQYF	TGCGCCAGCAGCCAAGTTTCGCGCGGGACTAGGGGCGAGCAGTACTTC
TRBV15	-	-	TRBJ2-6	CATSRESPSGANVLTF	TGTGCCACCAGCAGAGAATCCCCCTCTGGGGCCAACGTCCTGACTTTC
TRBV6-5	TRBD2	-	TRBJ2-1	CASSGSGRRRNEQFF	TGTGCCAGCAGCGGTAGCGGGAGAAGGCGTAATGAGCAGTTCTTC
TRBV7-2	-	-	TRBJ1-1	CASSLIIRRTEAFF	TGTGCCAGCAGCTTAATAATCCGGCGGACTGAAGCTTTCTTT
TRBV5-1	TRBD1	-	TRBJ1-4	CASSRDRINEKLFF	TGCGCCAGCAGCCGGGACAGAATTAATGAAAAACTGTTTTTT
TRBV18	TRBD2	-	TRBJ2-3	CASSPQRESTDTQYF	TGTGCCAGCTCACCCCAGCGGGAAAGCACAGATACGCAGTATTTT
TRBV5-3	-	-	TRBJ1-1	CARSLTRGPYLVATEAFF	TGTGCCAGAAGCTTGACGAGGGGCCCATATTTAGTGGCCACTGAAGCTTTCTTT
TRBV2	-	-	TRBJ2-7	CASSELLSVNEQYF	TGTGCCAGCAGTGAGCTCCTTAGCGTGAACGAGCAGTACTTC
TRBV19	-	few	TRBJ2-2	CASSSWAGELFF	TGTGCCAGTAGCTCGTGGGCCGGGGAGCTGTTTTTT
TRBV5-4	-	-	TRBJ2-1	CATTKPPGQNEQFF	TGTGCCACCACAAAACCCCCCGGACAGAATGAGCAGTTCTTC
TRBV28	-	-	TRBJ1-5	CASSPGGSDNQWPQHF	TGTGCCAGCAGTCCCGGCGGGTCAGATAATCAGTGGCCCCAGCATTTT
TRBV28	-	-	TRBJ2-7	CASSSGGHEQYF	TGTGCCAGCAGTTCGGGGGGCCACGAGCAGTACTTC
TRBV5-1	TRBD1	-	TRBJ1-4	CASSPGGWANEKLFF	TGCGCCAGCAGCCCAGGGGGCTGGGCTAATGAAAAACTGTTTTTT